The clone carrying this TCR beta chain has only one observation. The data derive from a study of blood T cell repertoires in COVID-19. On the study more broadly: The United States, Italy and Spain provided the acute and convalescent COVID-19 samples. T cells, B-cell-depleted T cells, or PBMCs provided the cDNA or gDNA that served as material.

The CDR3 runs to 12 residues. V lost 7 bases and J 10 bases, leaving 16 bases between the germline ends. CDR1 and CDR2 (germline): LGHDT, YNNKEL (reference sequence). Authors' analysis steps: Scientists estimated how many nucleated cells there were by amplifying reference gene primers. TCRdb keeps only in-frame clones here, not all; method: immunoSEQ multiplex PCR. V, J and clone size are those of that table, while D and trimming were read from the DNA. Counted here are under 200,000 clones, 70% to 90% occurring once; the ten biggest clones make up roughly 7%. Sequencing was carried out using peripheral blood. The chain couples TRBV3-1 (or the pseudogene TRBV3-2) to TRBJ1-1; D is unclear. The clonotype comes from a middle-aged man with active or convalescent COVID-19. CDR3 protein: CASTHQEVRAFF. The CDR3 coding sequence is TGTGCCAGCACCCACCAGGAAGTGAGAGCTTTCTTT.